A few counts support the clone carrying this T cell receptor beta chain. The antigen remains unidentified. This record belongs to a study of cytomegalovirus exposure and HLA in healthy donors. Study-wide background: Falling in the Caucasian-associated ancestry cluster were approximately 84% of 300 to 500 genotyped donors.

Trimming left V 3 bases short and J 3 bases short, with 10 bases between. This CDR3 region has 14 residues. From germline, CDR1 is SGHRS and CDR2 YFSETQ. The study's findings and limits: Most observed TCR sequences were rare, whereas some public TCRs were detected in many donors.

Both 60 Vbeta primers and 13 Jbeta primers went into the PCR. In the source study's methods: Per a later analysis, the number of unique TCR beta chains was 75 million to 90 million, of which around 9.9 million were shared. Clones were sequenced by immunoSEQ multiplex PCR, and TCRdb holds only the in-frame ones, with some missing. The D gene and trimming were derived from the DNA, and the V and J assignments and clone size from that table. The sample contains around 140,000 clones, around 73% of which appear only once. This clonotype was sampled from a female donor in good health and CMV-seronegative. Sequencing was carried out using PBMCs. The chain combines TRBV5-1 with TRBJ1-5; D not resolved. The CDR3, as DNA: TGCGCCAGCAGCTCGGACGGGGTCAATCAGCCCCAGCATTTT. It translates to CASSSDGVNQPQHF. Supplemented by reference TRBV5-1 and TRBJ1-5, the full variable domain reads KAGVTQTPRYLIKTRGQQVTLSCSPISGHRSVSWYQQTPGQGLQFLFEYFSETQRNKGNFPGRFSGRQFSNSRSEMNVSTLELGDSALYLCASSSDGVNQPQHFGDGTRLSIL.